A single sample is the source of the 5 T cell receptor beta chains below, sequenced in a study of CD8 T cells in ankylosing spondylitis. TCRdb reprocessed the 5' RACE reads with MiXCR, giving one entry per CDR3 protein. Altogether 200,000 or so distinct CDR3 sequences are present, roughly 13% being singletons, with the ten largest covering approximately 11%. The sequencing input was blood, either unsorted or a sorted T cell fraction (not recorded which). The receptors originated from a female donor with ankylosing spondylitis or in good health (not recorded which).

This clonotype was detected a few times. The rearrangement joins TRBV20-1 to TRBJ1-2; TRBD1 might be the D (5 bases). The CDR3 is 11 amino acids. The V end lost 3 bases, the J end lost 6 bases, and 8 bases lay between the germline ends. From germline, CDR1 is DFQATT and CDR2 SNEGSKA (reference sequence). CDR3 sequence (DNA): TGCAGTGCTAGGAGACAGCATGGCTACACCTTC. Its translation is CSARRQHGYTF.

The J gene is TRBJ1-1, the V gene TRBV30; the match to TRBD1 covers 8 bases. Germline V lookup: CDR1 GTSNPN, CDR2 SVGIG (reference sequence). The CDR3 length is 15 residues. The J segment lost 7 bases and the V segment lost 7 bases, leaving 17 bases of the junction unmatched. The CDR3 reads CAFERLRQGRGEAFF. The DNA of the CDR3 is TGTGCCTTCGAACGCCTAAGACAGGGGAGAGGTGAAGCTTTCTTT.

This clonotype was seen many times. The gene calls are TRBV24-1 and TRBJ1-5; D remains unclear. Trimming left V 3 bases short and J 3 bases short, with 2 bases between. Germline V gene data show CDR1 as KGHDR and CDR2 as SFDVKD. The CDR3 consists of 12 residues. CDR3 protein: CATSDNNQPQHF. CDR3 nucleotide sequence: TGTGCCACCAGTGATAACAATCAGCCCCAGCATTTT.

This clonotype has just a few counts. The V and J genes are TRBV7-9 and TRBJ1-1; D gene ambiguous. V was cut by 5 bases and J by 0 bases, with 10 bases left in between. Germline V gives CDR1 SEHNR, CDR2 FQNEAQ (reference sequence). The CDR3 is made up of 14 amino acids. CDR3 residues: CASSNSPMNTEAFF. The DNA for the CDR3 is TGTGCCAGCAGCAACAGCCCCATGAACACTGAAGCTTTCTTT.

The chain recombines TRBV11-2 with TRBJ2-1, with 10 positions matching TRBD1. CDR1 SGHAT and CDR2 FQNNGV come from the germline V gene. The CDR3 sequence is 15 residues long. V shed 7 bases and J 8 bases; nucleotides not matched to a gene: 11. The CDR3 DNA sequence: TGTGCCAGCACCGATCGGGACAGGGGTACCGATGAGCAGTTCTTC. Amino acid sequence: CASTDRDRGTDEQFF.